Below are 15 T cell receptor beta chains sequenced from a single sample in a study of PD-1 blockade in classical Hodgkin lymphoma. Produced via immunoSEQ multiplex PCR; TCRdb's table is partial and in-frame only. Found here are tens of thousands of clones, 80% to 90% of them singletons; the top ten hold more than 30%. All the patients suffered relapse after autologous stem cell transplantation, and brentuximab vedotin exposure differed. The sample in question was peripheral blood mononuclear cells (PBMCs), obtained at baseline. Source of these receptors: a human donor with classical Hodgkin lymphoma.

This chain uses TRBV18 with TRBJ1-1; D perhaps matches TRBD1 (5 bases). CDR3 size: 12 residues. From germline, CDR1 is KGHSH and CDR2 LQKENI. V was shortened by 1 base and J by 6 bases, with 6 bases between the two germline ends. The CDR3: CASSPRQSEAFF. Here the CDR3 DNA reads TGTGCCAGCTCACCACGACAGTCTGAAGCTTTCTTT.

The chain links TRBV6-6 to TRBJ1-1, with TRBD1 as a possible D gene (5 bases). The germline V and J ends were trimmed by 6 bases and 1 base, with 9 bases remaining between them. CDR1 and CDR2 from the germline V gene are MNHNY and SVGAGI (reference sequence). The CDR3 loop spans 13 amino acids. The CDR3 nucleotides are TGTGCCAGCAGGTTTGGACAGAACACTGAAGCTTTCTTT. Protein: CASRFGQNTEAFF.

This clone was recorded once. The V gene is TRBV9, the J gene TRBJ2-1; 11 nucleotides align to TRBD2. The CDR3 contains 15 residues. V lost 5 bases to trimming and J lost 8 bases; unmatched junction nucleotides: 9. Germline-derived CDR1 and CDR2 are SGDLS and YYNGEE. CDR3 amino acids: CASSIGLAGWDEQFF. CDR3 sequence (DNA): TGTGCCAGCAGTATTGGACTAGCGGGTTGGGATGAGCAGTTCTTC.

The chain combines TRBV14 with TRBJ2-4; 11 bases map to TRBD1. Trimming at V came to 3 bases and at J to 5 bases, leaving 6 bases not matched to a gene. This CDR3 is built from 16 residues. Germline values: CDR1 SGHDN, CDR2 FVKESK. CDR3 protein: CASSQGQGVGENIQYF. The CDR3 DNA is TGTGCCAGCAGCCAGGGACAGGGGGTCGGGGAAAACATTCAGTACTTC.

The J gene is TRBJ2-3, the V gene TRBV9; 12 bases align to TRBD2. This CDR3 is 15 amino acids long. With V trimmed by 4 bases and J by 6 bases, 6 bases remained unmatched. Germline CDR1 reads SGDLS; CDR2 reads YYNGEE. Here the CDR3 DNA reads TGTGCCAGCAGCTTCGCTAGCGGGGGGGCCGATACGCAGTATTTT. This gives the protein CASSFASGGADTQYF.

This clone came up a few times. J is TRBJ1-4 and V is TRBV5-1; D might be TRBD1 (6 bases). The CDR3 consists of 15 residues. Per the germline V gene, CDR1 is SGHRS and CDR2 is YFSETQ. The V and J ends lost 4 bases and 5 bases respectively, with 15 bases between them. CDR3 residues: CASSPQGTGNEKLFF. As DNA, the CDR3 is TGCGCCAGCAGCCCACAGGGAACGGGAAATGAAAAACTGTTTTTT.

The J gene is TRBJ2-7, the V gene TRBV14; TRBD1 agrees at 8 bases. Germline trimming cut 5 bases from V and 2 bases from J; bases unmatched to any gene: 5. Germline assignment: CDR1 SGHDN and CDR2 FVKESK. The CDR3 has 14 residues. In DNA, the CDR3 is TGTGCCAGCAGCATTACAGGGGGTGCCTACGAGCAGTACTTC. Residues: CASSITGGAYEQYF.

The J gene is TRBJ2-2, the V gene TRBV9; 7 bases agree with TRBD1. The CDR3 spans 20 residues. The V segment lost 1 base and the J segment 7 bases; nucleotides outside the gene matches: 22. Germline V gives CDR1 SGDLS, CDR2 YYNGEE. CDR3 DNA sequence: TGTGCCAGCAGCGTAAATCCAACGACCTTTCACAACAGGGGCCACGGGGAGCTGTTTTTT. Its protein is CASSVNPTTFHNRGHGELFF.

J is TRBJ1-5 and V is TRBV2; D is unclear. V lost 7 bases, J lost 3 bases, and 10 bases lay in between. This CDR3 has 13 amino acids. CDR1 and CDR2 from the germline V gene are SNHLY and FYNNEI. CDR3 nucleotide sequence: TGTGCCAGCATGGGCCGGATCAATCAGCCCCAGCATTTT. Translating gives CASMGRINQPQHF.

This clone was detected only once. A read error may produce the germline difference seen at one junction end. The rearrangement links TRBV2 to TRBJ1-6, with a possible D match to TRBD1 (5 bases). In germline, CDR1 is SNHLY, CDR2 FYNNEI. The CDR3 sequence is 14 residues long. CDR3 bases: TGTGCCAGCAGTGAAGGGCAGGGATGGGCACCCCCCCACTTT. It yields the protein CASSEGQGWAPPHF.

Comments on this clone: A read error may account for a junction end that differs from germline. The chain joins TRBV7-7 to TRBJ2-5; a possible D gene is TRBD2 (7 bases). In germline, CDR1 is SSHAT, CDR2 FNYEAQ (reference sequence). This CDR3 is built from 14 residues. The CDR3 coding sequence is TGTGCTAGCAGCTTGGGGGGGGCTGGAGAGACCCAGTACTTC. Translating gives CASSLGGAGETQYF.

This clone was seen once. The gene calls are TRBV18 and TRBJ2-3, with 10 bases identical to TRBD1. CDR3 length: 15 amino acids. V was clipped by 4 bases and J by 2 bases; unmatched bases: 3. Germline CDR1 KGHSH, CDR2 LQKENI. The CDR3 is CASSLRQGATDTQYF. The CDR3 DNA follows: TGTGCCAGCTCACTTCGACAGGGGGCCACAGATACGCAGTATTTT.

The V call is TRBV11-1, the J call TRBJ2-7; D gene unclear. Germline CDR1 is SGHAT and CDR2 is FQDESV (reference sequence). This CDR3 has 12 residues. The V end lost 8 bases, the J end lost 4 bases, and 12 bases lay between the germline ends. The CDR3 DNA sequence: TGTGCCAGCCGTTTTGATGGGTACGAGCAGTACTTC. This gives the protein CASRFDGYEQYF.

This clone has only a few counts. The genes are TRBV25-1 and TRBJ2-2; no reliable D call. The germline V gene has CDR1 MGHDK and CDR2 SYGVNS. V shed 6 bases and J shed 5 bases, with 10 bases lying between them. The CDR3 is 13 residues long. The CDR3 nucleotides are TGTGCCAGCAGCGGGCCTGCGACCGGGGAGCTGTTTTTT. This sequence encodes CASSGPATGELFF.

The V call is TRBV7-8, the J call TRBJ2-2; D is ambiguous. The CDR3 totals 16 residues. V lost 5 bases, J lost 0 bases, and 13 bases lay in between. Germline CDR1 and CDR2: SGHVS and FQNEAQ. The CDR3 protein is CASSPMGGANTGELFF. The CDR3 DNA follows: TGTGCCAGCAGCCCCATGGGCGGTGCGAACACCGGGGAGCTGTTTTTT.